This T cell receptor beta chain was captured in a study of identifying expanded T cells in peripheral blood. Study results and caveats: Roughly 1.1 clones differed between technical replicates, versus approximately 17 and 20 over time. Two-week clone count variance significantly increased as total template count grew.

With respect to this clone: Its antigen is as yet unknown.

Repertoires were generated with immunoSEQ multiplex PCR, while TCRdb's copy carries only in-frame clones and drops some. In the table there are tens of thousands of clones, roughly 84% of which are singletons. No infections or other immune events were documented during collection. The CDR3 spans 17 residues. V was pared by 6 bases and J by 1 base, with 18 bases between. Germline values: CDR1 MDHEN, CDR2 SYDVKM. This chain connects TRBV28 to TRBJ2-2, with D perhaps matching TRBD1 (6 bases). Source material: blood. The sequence was obtained from a person aged 18 to 75 in good health. The CDR3 reads CASSQGQKVLNTGELFF. The CDR3 DNA sequence: TGTGCCAGCAGCCAAGGACAGAAGGTTCTGAACACCGGGGAGCTGTTTTTT. Looking up the rest from reference TRBV28 and TRBJ2-2 gives the full variable domain: DVKVTQSSRYLVKRTGEKVFLECVQDMDHENMFWYRQDPGLGLRLIYFSYDVKMKEKGDIPEGYSVSREKKERFSLILESASTNQTSMYLCASSQGQKVLNTGELFFGEGSRLTVL.